Listed here are 5 T cell receptor beta chains from one sample, sequenced in a study of response to subunit inactivated influenza vaccine (dated by TCRdb to 2016 to 2019). Library preparation employed RT-PCR. Sequencing used an Illumina HiSeq 2500. TCRdb reran the public reads through fastp at Q25 and MiXCR, keeping productive beta chains. A single entry per CDR3 protein holds the most common genes and DNA from its merged rows. The sample table contains a few hundred thousand distinct CDR3 sequences; only one count was recorded for 14% of them. The top ten clonotypes cover approximately 12% of the sample. The source material was PBMCs from blood, sampled 11 to 12 days after vaccination. These receptors came from a man aged 50 to 59 who received an inactivated influenza vaccine. Donor details come from another sample of the same person, matched by shared clones.

Comment on this clonotype: The limits of the CDR3 on the DNA are not certain, so only TCRdb's listed CDR3 is given. This sequence joins TRBV28 and TRBJ1-2. Germline CDR1 and CDR2: MDHEN and SYDVKM. A total of 15 residues make up the CDR3, ends included. CDR3 sequence reads: CASSLLALSSSGYTF.

In the case of this clonotype: Since a much larger clone is just one base distant, this may be a read error. This chain uses TRBV20-1 with TRBJ1-6, with D possibly TRBD1 on 5 matching bases. This CDR3 region has 13 residues. V was cut by 3 bases and J by 8 bases, with 11 bases left in between. The germline V gene encodes CDR1 DFQATT and CDR2 SNEGSKA (reference sequence). The CDR3 region has the DNA TGCAGTGCTAGGACAGAAGAATATTCACCCCTCCACTTT. It specifies CSARTEEYSPLHF.

The chain recombines TRBV5-1 with TRBJ2-3; the D is unclear. The CDR3 is 16 amino acids. V lost 4 bases, J lost 0 bases, and 15 bases lay in between. From germline, CDR1 is SGHRS and CDR2 YFSETQ. The CDR3, as DNA: TGCGCCAGCAGCCTCCAGTTGACAACTAGCACAGATACGCAGTATTTT. Its translation: CASSLQLTTSTDTQYF.

The rearrangement uses TRBV20-1 and TRBJ2-7; the match to TRBD2 covers 7 bases. Germline CDR1 and CDR2: DFQATT and SNEGSKA (reference sequence). The CDR3 covers 16 residues. V lost 2 bases to trimming and J lost 2 bases; unmatched junction nucleotides: 12. The CDR3 spells CSARKWGTKGPYEQYF. The CDR3 DNA follows: TGCAGTGCTAGAAAATGGGGGACTAAGGGACCCTACGAGCAGTACTTC.

A word on this clonotype: Possible read error: a much larger clone is one base away. This chain's CDR3 is CASSKDRGGNEAFF. The CDR3 DNA reads TGTGCCAGCAGCAAAGACAGGGGAGGGAATGAAGCTTTCTTT. The chain uses TRBV7-2 and TRBJ1-1; TRBD1 matches 8 bases. The trim removed 5 bases at V and 7 bases at J, leaving 9 bases unmatched. This CDR3 contains 14 residues. Germline-derived CDR1 and CDR2 are SGHTA and FQGNSA.